This T cell receptor (beta chain) derives from a study of breast tumors, draining lymph nodes, adjacent tissues. This CDR3 region has 12 residues. Trimming removed 7 bases at V and 4 bases at J, with 10 bases between. The germline CDR1 and CDR2 sequences are MNHEY and SVGEGT. A single record per CDR3 protein comes from TCRdb applying MiXCR to the multiplex PCR reads. Among about 60,000 distinct CDR3 sequences, approximately 57% were seen once, and the ten largest hold roughly 18%. Study-level findings and limits: That most tumor T cells come from lymph nodes remained unproven. Tumor repertoires ranked between lymph nodes and nontumor tissue in diversity, with V and J gene preferences. Findings are consistent with lymph node origin and intratumoral expansion of most tumor T cells.

Of note for this clonotype: What it binds is not known.

The source of this sequence is a female donor with breast cancer. Some clones in this sample may be carry-over from other donors' samples. V is TRBV6-2 or TRBV6-3 and J is TRBJ2-5, with TRBD2 as a possible D gene (6 bases). The sequencing sample was made of breast tumor tissue. The CDR3 loop is CASTYGGETQYF. The CDR3 DNA reads TGTGCCAGCACCTACGGGGGAGAGACCCAGTACTTC.